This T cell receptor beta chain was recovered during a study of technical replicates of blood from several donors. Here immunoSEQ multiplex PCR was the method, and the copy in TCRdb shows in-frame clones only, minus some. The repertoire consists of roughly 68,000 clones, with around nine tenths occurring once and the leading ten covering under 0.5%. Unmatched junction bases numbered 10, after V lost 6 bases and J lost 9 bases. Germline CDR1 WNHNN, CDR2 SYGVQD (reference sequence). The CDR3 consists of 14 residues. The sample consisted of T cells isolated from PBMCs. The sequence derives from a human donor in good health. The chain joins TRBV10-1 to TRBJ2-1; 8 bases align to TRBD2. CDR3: CASSEAGVHSEQFF. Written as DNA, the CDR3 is TGCGCCAGCAGCGAAGCGGGAGTGCACAGTGAGCAGTTCTTC.